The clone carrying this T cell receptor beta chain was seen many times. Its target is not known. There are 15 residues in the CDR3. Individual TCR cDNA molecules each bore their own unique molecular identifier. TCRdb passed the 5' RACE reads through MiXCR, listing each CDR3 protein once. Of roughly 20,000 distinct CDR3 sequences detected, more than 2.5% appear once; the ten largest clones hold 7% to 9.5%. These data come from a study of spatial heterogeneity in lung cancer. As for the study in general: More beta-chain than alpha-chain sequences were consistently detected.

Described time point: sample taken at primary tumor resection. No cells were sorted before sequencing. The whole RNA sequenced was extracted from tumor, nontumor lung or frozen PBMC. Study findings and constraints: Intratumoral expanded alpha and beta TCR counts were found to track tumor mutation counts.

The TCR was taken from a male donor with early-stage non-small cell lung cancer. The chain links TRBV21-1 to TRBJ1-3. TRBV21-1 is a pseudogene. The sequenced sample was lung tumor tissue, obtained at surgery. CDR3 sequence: CASSKGACSGNTIYF. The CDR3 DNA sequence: TGTGCCAGCAGCAAAGGGGCATGCTCTGGAAACACCATATATTTT.